The rows below give T cell receptor beta chains drawn from one sample of a study of shared clonotypes between healthy human individuals. Using immunoSEQ multiplex PCR, the repertoire was profiled, and TCRdb retains in-frame clones only, with some absent. This table has around 600,000 clones, 85% to 95% appearing once. The sample was naive CD8+ T cells sorted from blood. The receptors originated from a woman in her thirties in good health. Each CDR3 is given with its conserved first and last residue. The D gene is left open where the match is weak. The size of a clone is reported for some rows only, either as once, few or many, or as a class for expanded clones.

v_call	d_call	clone_size	j_call	cdr3_aa	cdr3_nt
TRBV7-8	NA	NA	TRBJ2-7	CASSLDYSSGQGLYYEQYF	TGTGCCAGCAGCTTAGATTACAGCTCTGGGCAGGGCCTCTACTACGAGCAGTACTTC
TRBV5-5	TRBD1	NA	TRBJ2-7	CASSWTGGYEQYF	TGTGCCAGCAGCTGGACAGGGGGCTACGAGCAGTACTTC
TRBV2	NA	NA	TRBJ1-5	CASSESLGWQGDNQPQHF	TGTGCCAGCAGTGAAAGTTTAGGGTGGCAGGGTGACAATCAGCCCCAGCATTTT
TRBV7-6	TRBD2	NA	TRBJ2-1	CASSPGLAVLGEQFF	TGTGCCAGCAGCCCTGGACTAGCGGTTCTGGGGGAGCAGTTCTTC
TRBV6-1	TRBD2	NA	TRBJ2-7	CASMAGETYEQYF	TGTGCCAGTATGGCGGGAGAGACCTACGAGCAGTACTTC
TRBV7-6	NA	NA	TRBJ1-1	CASSLGEVGYTEAFF	TGTGCCAGCAGCTTAGGAGAGGTGGGATACACTGAAGCTTTCTTT
TRBV7-6	TRBD2	NA	TRBJ2-1	CASTPRGGRGNEQFF	TGTGCCAGCACCCCAAGGGGCGGGAGAGGGAATGAGCAGTTCTTC
TRBV4-1	NA	NA	TRBJ2-1	CASSPEGERPYNEQFF	TGCGCCAGCAGCCCCGAGGGGGAAAGGCCCTACAATGAGCAGTTCTTC
TRBV29-1	NA	NA	TRBJ2-6	CSVEGSSGANVLTF	TGCAGCGTTGAAGGGAGCTCTGGGGCCAACGTCCTGACTTTC
TRBV5-1	NA	NA	TRBJ2-3	CASSLGVFRSDTQYF	TGCGCCAGCAGCTTGGGGGTATTTCGTTCAGATACGCAGTATTTT
TRBV19	NA	NA	TRBJ2-6	CASSIPGGVSGANVLTF	TGTGCCAGTAGTATCCCCGGGGGCGTCTCTGGGGCCAACGTCCTGACTTTC
TRBV15	NA	NA	TRBJ1-4	CATSRDNLFRATRAATNEKLFF	TGTGCCACCAGCAGAGATAATCTATTTAGGGCAACGAGGGCTGCAACTAATGAAAAACTGTTTTTT
TRBV7-9	NA	NA	TRBJ2-1	CASSLGTNEQFF	TGTGCCAGCAGCTTAGGGACTAATGAGCAGTTCTTC
TRBV19	TRBD2	NA	TRBJ2-4	CASSASGTSRAPKNIQYF	TGTGCCAGTAGTGCCTCCGGGACTAGCCGAGCTCCCAAAAACATTCAGTACTTC
TRBV18	NA	NA	TRBJ2-7	CASSPFDRVSTYEQYF	TGTGCCAGCTCACCATTCGACAGAGTATCGACCTACGAGCAGTACTTC
TRBV28	NA	NA	TRBJ2-7	CASSSRRFYEQYF	TGTGCCAGCAGTTCCAGACGGTTCTACGAGCAGTACTTC
TRBV7-9	NA	NA	TRBJ2-7	CASSSKTAAQQYF	TGTGCCAGCAGCTCCAAGACAGCCGCACAGCAGTACTTC
TRBV27	NA	NA	TRBJ2-4	CASSLSVEGRNIQYF	TGTGCCAGCAGTTTATCGGTGGAAGGACGTAACATTCAGTACTTC
TRBV28	NA	NA	TRBJ2-2	CASSRQARGTGELFF	TGTGCCAGCAGCCGCCAGGCCAGGGGCACCGGGGAGCTGTTTTTT
TRBV14	NA	NA	TRBJ2-7	CASSQAPHLALGYYEQYF	TGTGCCAGCAGCCAAGCCCCCCACCTAGCGCTCGGGTACTACGAGCAGTACTTC
TRBV28	NA	NA	TRBJ1-3	CASSLYAGLTDTIYF	TGTGCCAGCAGTTTATACGCGGGACTAACGGACACCATATATTTT
TRBV27	NA	NA	TRBJ1-1	CASSLTGGTEAFF	TGTGCCAGCAGTTTAACTGGTGGGACTGAAGCTTTCTTT
TRBV4-1	TRBD2	NA	TRBJ2-7	CASSQERLAGFSYEQYF	TGCGCCAGCAGCCAAGAAAGGCTAGCGGGCTTTTCCTACGAGCAGTACTTC
TRBV6-5	TRBD1	few	TRBJ2-7	CASSIGQGPREQYF	TGTGCCAGCAGTATAGGACAGGGCCCTCGGGAGCAGTACTTC
TRBV14	TRBD1	NA	TRBJ2-5	CASSQDHSATGAETQYF	TGTGCCAGCAGCCAAGATCATTCGGCGACAGGGGCTGAGACCCAGTACTTC
TRBV28	NA	NA	TRBJ1-5	CASQQGSNQPQHF	TGTGCCAGCCAACAGGGAAGCAATCAGCCCCAGCATTTT
TRBV28	NA	NA	TRBJ1-2	CASSLGSHGYTF	TGTGCCAGCAGTTTAGGGTCACATGGCTACACCTTC